This paragraph reports one T cell receptor (beta chain). This receptor's antigen is unknown. The sample holds no much larger clone one base away, and base qualities are not on file. The data stem from a study of T cell changes during pregnancy in multiple sclerosis (dated by TCRdb to between 2018 and 2020). General notes on the study: In women with multiple sclerosis, the researchers looked at how the T cell repertoire shifted as pregnancy progressed.

V is clipped by 4 bases and J by 2 bases, and the sequence between their germline boundaries is 8 bases long. The germline V gene (reference sequence) supplies CDR1 LNHDA and CDR2 SQIVND. The CDR3 numbers 13 residues from cysteine through phenylalanine. The retained sequence is limited to the CDR3, 39 bases, with the frame set at the first base. The library relied on the immunoSEQ multiplex PCR assay. TCRdb re-hosts the immuneACCESS table, in-frame sequences only. Its copies lack some clones; in the studies checked, an unresolved V gene accounts for under half of them, and the cause for the rest is not known. The sample table holds tens of thousands of clones, of which nearly 90% were seen once. The ten largest clones take up over 4% of the sample.

The chain is assembled from TRBV19 and TRBJ1-1; the D gene is perhaps TRBD1, from 6 matching bases. The receptor was isolated from a female donor in good health, enrolled as a control in a pregnancy study. The sample in question was peripheral blood, obtained after pregnancy. The DNA sequence reads TGTGCCAGTAGTAGGACAGTCAACACTGAAGCTTTCTTT. Translation gives CASSRTVNTEAFF.